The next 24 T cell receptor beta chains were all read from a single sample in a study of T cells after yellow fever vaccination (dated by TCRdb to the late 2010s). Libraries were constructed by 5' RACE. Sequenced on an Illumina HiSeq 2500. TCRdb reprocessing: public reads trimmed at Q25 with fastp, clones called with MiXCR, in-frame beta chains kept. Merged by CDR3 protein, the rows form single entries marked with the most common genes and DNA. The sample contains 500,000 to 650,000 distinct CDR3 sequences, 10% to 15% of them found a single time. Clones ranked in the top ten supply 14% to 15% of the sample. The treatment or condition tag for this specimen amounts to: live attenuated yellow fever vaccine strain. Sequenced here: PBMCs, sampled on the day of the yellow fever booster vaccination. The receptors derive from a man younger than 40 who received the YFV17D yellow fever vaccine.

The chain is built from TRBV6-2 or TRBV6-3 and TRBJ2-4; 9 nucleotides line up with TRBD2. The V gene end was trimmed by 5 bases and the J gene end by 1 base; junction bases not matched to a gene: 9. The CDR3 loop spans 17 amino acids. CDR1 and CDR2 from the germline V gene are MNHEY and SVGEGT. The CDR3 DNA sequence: TGTGCCAGCAGTCCCTTGGCGGGAGGGCCTGCCAAAAACATTCAGTACTTC. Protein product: CASSPLAGGPAKNIQYF.

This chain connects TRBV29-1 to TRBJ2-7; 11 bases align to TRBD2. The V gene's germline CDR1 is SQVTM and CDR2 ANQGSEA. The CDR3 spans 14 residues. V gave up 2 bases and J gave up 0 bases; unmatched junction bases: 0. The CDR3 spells CSVETSGSSYEQYF. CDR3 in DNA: TGCAGCGTTGAAACTAGCGGGAGCTCCTACGAGCAGTACTTC.

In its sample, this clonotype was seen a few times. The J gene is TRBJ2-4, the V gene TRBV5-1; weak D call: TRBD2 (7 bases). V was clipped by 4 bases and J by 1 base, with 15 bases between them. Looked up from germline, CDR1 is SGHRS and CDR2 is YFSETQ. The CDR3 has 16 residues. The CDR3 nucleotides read TGCGCCAGCAGCCCCGGGGGGCTGAGCGCCAAAAACATTCAGTACTTC. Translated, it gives CASSPGGLSAKNIQYF.

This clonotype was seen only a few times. CDR3 loop: CASRISRGSGSGANVLTF. DNA for the CDR3: TGTGCCAGCAGAATTTCCAGGGGCAGTGGGTCTGGGGCCAACGTCCTGACTTTC. This chain connects TRBV28 to TRBJ2-6; a possible D gene is TRBD1 (6 bases). This CDR3 has 18 residues. CDR1 MDHEN and CDR2 SYDVKM come from the germline V gene. Trimming removed 6 bases at V and 1 base at J, with 19 bases between.

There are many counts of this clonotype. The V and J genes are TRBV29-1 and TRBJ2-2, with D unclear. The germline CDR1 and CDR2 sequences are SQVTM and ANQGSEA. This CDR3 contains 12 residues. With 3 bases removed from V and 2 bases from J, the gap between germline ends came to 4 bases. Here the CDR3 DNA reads TGCAGCGTTGAGGCCAACACCGGGGAGCTGTTTTTT. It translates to CSVEANTGELFF.

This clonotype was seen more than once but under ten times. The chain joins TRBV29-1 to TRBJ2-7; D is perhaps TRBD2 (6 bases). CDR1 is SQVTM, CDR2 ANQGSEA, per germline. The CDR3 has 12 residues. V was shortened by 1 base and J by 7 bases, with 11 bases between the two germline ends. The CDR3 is CSVEVLAGEQYF. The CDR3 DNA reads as TGCAGCGTTGAAGTGTTGGCGGGGGAGCAGTACTTC.

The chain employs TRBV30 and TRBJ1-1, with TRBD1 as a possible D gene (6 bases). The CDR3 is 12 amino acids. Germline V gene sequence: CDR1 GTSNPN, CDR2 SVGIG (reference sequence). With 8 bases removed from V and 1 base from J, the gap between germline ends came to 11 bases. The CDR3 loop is CAHLTGNTEAFF. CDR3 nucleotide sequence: TGTGCCCACCTGACAGGGAACACTGAAGCTTTCTTT. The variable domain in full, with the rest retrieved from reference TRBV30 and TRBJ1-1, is SQTIHQWPATLVQPVGSPLSLECTVEGTSNPNLYWYRQAAGRGLQLLFYSVGIGQISSEVPQNLSASRPQDRQFILSSKKLLLSDSGFYLCAHLTGNTEAFFGQGTRLTVV.

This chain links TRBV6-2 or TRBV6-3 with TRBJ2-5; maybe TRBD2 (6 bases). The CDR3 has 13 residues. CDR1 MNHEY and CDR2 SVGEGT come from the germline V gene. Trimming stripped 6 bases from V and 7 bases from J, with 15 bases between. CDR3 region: CASSHGGPGTQYF. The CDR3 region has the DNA TGTGCCAGCAGCCACGGAGGGCCAGGGACCCAGTACTTC.

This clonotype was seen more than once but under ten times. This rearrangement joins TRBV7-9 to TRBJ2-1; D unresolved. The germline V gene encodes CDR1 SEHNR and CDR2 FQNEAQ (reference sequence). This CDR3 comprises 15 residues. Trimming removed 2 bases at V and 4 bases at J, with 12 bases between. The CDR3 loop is CASSLIFSPYNEQFF. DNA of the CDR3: TGTGCCAGCAGCTTAATCTTCTCACCTTACAATGAGCAGTTCTTC.

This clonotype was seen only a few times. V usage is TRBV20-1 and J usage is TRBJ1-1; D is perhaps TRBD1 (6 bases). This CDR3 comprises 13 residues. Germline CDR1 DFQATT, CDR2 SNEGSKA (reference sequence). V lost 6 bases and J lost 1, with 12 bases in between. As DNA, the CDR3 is TGCAGTGCCACCGGGACAACGAACACTGAAGCTTTCTTT. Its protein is CSATGTTNTEAFF.

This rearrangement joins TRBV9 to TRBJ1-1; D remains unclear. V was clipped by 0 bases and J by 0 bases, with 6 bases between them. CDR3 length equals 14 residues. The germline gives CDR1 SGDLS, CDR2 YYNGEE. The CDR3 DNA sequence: TGTGCCAGCAGCGTAGGGCACTTGAACACTGAAGCTTTCTTT. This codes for CASSVGHLNTEAFF. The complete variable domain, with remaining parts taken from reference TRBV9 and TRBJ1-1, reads DSGVTQTPKHLITATGQRVTLRCSPRSGDLSVYWYQQSLDQGLQFLIQYYNGEERAKGNILERFSAQQFPDLHSELNLSSLELGDSALYFCASSVGHLNTEAFFGQGTRLTVV.

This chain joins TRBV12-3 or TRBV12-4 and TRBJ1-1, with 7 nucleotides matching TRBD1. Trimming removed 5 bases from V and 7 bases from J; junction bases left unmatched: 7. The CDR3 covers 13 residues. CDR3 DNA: TGTGCCAGCAGTCCCAGGGGGGGGATTGAAGCTTTCTTT. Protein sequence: CASSPRGGIEAFF.

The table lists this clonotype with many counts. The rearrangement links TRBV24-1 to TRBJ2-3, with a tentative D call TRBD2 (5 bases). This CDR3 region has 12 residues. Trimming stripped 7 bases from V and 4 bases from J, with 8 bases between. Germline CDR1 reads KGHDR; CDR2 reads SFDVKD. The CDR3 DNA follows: TGTGCCACCAGCGCGGAGGCAGATACGCAGTATTTT. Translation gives CATSAEADTQYF.

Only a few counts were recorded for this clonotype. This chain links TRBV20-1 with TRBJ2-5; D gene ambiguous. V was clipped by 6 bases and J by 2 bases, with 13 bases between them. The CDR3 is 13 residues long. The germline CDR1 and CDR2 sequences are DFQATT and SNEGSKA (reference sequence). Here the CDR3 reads CSAIPPVQETQYF. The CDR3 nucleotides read TGCAGTGCAATCCCTCCGGTTCAAGAGACCCAGTACTTC.

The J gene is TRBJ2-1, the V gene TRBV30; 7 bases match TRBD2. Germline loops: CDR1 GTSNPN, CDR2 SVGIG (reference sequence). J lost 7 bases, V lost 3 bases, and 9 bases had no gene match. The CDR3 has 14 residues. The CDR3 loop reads CAWRAGGGVNEQFF. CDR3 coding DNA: TGTGCCTGGAGGGCGGGCGGGGGTGTGAATGAGCAGTTCTTC.

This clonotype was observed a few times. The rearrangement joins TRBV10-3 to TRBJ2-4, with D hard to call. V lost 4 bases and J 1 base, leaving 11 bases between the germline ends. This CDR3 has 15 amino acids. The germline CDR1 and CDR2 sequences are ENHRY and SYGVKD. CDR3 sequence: CAISVSGSAKNIQYF. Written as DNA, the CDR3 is TGTGCCATCAGTGTAAGTGGGTCGGCCAAAAACATTCAGTACTTC.

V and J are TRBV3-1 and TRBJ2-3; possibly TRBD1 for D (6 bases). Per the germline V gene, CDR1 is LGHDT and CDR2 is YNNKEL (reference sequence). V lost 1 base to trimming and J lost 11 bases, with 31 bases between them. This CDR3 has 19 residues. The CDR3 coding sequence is TGTGCCAGCAGCCAAGTGGTCCGAAGGAAGACAGGCCCGGTCGTAGGGCAGTATTTT. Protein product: CASSQVVRRKTGPVVGQYF.

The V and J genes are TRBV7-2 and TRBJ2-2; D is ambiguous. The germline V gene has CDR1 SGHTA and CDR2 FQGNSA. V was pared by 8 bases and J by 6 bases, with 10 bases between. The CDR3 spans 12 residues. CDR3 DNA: TGTGCCAGCCCCAGACGGGCCGGGGAGCTGTTTTTT. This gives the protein CASPRRAGELFF. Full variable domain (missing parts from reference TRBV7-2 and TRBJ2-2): GAGVSQSPSNKVTEKGKDVELRCDPISGHTALYWYRQSLGQGLEFLIYFQGNSAPDKSGLPSDRFSAERTGGSVSTLTIQRTQQEDSAVYLCASPRRAGELFFGEGSRLTVL.

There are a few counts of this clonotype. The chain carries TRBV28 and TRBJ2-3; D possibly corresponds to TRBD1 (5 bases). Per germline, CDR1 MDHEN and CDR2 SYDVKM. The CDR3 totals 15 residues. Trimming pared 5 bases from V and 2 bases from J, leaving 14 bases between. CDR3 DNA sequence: TGTGCCAGCAGTGGACATCTAGGTGACACAGATACGCAGTATTTT. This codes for CASSGHLGDTDTQYF.

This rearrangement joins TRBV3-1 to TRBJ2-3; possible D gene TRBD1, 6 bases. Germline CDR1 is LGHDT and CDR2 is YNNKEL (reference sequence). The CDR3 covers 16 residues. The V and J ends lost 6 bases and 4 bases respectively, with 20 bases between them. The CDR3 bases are TGTGCCAGCAGGAAGGCGCCTACAGGGTTCCCAGATACGCAGTATTTT. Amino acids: CASRKAPTGFPDTQYF.

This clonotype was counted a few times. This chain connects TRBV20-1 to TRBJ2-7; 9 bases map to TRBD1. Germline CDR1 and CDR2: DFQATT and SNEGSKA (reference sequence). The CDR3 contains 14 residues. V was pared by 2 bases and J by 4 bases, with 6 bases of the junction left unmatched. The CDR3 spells CSARPGTGTYEQYF. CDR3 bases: TGCAGTGCTAGACCCGGGACAGGGACTTACGAGCAGTACTTC.

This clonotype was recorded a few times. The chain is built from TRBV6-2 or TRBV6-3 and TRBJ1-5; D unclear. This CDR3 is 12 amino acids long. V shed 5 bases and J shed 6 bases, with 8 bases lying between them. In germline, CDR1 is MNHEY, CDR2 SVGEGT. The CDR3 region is CASSPIGQPQHF. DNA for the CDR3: TGTGCCAGCAGTCCCATCGGTCAGCCCCAGCATTTT.

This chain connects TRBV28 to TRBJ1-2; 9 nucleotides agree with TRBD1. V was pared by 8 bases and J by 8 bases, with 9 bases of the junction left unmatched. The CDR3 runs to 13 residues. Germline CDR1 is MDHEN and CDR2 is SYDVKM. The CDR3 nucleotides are TGTGCCAGCTTACCGGGACAGGGAAGAGGCTACACCTTC. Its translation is CASLPGQGRGYTF.

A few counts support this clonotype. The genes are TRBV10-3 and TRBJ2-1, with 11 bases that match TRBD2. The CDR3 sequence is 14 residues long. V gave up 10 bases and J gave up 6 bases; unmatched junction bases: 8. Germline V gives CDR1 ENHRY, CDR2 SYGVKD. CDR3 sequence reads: CATRISGGGNEQFF. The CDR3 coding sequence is TGTGCCACCCGAATTAGCGGGGGGGGCAATGAGCAGTTCTTC.